Here is one T cell receptor beta chain with its context. Its antigen is currently unknown. The data belong to a study of T cell responses to AZD1222 COVID-19 vaccine. Germline-derived CDR1 and CDR2 are MNHEY and SMNVEV (reference sequence). V lost 6 bases and J lost 2, with 11 bases in between. The CDR3 is made up of 15 amino acids. The protocol was immunoSEQ multiplex PCR, while the TCRdb copy is restricted to in-frame clones and leaves out a portion. The table lists around 150,000 clones, 90% to 95% of them singletons, with approximately 6.8% in the top ten. General study points: Baseline seropositivity characterized only a handful of AZD1222 recipients. Nearly half of unique spike-specific TCRs reportedly avoided B.1.351 and B.1.1.7 mutated regions.

Samples with a second dose at about 4 or about 12 weeks were pooled together. The receptor's source is an adult who received the AZD1222 COVID-19 vaccine. This chain connects TRBV27 to TRBJ1-6; possible D gene TRBD1, 6 bases. Sample: peripheral blood, taken 28 days after the second AZD1222 dose. As DNA, the CDR3 is TGTGCCAGCAGGGCACGACAGGCCTATAATTCACCCCTCCACTTT. This encodes CASRARQAYNSPLHF.